The source of this T cell receptor (beta chain) is a study of cytotoxic CD8 clonotypes in ibrutinib-treated CLL. In the study overall: Results showed roughly 25 partial and 2 complete responses; following median roughly 66 months, around 15 remained remitted, around twelve advanced. General study findings and limits: Progressing and sustained-remission patients had different sampling times.

This clone appeared a few times. Its antigen is not identified. The germline CDR1 and CDR2 sequences are MNHEY and SMNVEV (reference sequence). This CDR3 is built from 15 residues. V shed 5 bases and J 5 bases; nucleotides not matched to a gene: 9. Sequenced by immunoSEQ multiplex PCR; TCRdb stores in-frame clones only, minus some. The sample carries more than 9,000 clones, 60% to 80% recorded once. Material: PBMCs, obtained before ibrutinib treatment. The chain recombines TRBV27 with TRBJ2-7, with 10 bases aligning to TRBD2. The source of this sequence is a human donor with chronic lymphocytic leukemia. CDR3 DNA: TGTGCCAGCAGTCTTCAGCGGGGGGGCGTACACGAGCAGTACTTC. Amino acids: CASSLQRGGVHEQYF.